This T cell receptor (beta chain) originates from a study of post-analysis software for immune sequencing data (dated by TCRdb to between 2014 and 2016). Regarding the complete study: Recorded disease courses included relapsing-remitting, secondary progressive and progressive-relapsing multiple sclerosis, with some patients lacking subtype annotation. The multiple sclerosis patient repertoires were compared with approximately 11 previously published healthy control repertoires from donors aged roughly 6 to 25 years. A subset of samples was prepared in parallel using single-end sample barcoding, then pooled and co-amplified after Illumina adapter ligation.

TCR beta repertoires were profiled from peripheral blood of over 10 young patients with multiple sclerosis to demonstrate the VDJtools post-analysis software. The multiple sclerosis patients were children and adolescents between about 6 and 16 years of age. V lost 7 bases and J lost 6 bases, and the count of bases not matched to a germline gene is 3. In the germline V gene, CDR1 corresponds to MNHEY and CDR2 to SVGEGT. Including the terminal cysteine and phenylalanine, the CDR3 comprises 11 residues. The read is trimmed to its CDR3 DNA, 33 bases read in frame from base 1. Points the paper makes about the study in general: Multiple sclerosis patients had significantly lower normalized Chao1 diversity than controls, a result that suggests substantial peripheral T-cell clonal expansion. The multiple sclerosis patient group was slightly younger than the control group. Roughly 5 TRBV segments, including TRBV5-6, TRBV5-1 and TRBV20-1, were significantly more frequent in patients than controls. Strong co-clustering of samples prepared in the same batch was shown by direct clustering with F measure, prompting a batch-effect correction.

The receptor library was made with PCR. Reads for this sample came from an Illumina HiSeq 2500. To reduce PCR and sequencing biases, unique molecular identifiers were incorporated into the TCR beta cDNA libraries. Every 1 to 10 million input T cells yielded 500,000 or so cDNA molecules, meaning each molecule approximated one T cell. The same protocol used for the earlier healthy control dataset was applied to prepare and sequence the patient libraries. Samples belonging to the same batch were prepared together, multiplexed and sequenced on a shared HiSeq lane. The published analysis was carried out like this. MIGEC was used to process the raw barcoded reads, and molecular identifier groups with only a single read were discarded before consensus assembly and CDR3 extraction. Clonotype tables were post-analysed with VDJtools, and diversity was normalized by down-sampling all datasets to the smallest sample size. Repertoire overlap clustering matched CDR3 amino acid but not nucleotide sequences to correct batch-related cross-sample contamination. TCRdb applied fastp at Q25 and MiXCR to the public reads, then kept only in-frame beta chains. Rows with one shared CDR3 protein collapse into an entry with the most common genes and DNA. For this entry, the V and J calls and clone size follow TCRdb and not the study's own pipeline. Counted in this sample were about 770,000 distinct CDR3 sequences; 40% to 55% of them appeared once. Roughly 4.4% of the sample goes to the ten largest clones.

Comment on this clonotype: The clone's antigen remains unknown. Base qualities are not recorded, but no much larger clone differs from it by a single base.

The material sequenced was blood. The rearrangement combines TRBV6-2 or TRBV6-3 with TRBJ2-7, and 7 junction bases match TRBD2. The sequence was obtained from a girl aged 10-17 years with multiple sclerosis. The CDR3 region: CASTSGGEQYF. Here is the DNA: TGTGCCAGCACGTCGGGAGGCGAGCAGTACTTC.